This T cell receptor (beta chain) originates from a study of monozygotic twins with inflammatory bowel disease. Study-wide findings and caveats: It was not supported that a single strong signal or clonotype was associated with IBD. Background noise in patient repertoires may stem from differing immunosuppressive treatments.

In the case of this clonotype: Its antigen is not identified.

With the 5' RACE reads reprocessed, TCRdb shows one record per CDR3 protein and no DNA. The sample features some 83,000 distinct CDR3 sequences, with about 7.4% in its top ten. Germline-derived CDR1 and CDR2 are SGHVS and FQNEAQ. CDR3 length equals 14 residues. The clonotype was recovered from a human donor with ulcerative colitis or Crohn's disease, or a healthy co-twin of an affected twin (not recorded which). This chain uses TRBV7-8 with TRBJ2-5. The sequencing input was blood. CDR3 residues: CASSTRVRPETQYF.